This passage covers 8 T cell receptor beta chains from one sample sequenced in a study of neurological immune-mediated disorders. From the 5' RACE reads, TCRdb called clonotypes with MiXCR, one entry per CDR3 protein. The sample includes more than 45,000 distinct CDR3 sequences, approximately 4% seen only once; the top ten take about 3%. Specimen: PBMCs. These TCRs come from a woman between 25 and 40 years old with multiple sclerosis.

In its sample, this clonotype was seen many times. The V and J genes are TRBV20-1 and TRBJ2-1; D unresolved. This CDR3 region has 13 residues. Between the trimmed V and J ends, which lost 5 bases and 4 bases, there was a span of 12 bases. Germline V lookup: CDR1 DFQATT, CDR2 SNEGSKA (reference sequence). The CDR3 loop reads CSAGVGWYNEQFF. CDR3 nucleotide sequence: TGCAGTGCTGGGGTCGGTTGGTACAATGAGCAGTTCTTC.

This clonotype was seen many times. This rearrangement joins TRBV5-1 to TRBJ2-5; tentative D call: TRBD2 (5 bases). V was pared by 0 bases and J by 9 bases, with 9 bases between. The CDR3 totals 12 residues. The germline V gene encodes CDR1 SGHRS and CDR2 YFSETQ. The CDR3 reads CASSLVKEAQYF. The CDR3 DNA sequence: TGCGCCAGCAGCTTGGTGAAGGAGGCCCAGTACTTC. The whole variable domain, remainder taken from reference TRBV5-1 and TRBJ2-5, is KAGVTQTPRYLIKTRGQQVTLSCSPISGHRSVSWYQQTPGQGLQFLFEYFSETQRNKGNFPGRFSGRQFSNSRSEMNVSTLELGDSALYLCASSLVKEAQYFGPGTRLLVL.

In its sample, this clonotype was seen many times. The chain is built from TRBV20-1 and TRBJ1-2; TRBD1 matches at 12 bases. Germline V gives CDR1 DFQATT, CDR2 SNEGSKA (reference sequence). V trimming: 5 bases; J trimming: 7 bases; junction bases outside the gene matches: 2. This CDR3 is 12 amino acids long. CDR3 DNA sequence: TGCAGTGCTGGGACAGGGGGCAGTGGCTACACCTTC. This gives the protein CSAGTGGSGYTF.

This clonotype has at least ten counts. The junction departs from germline at one end; a sequencing error may be responsible. The CDR3 DNA reads as TGTGCCAGCAGTTCCCTCGACAGGAATCAGCCCCAGAATTTT. Amino acid sequence: CASSSLDRNQPQNF. This sequence joins TRBV28 and TRBJ1-5; maybe TRBD1 (6 bases). CDR3 length: 14 residues. In germline, CDR1 is MDHEN, CDR2 SYDVKM.

In its sample, this clonotype was seen many times. The V and J genes are TRBV5-1 and TRBJ2-1, with TRBD1 identical over 8 bases. The CDR3 is made up of 14 amino acids. Per the germline V gene, CDR1 is SGHRS and CDR2 is YFSETQ. J gave up 7 bases and V 3 bases, and 6 bases lay outside the gene matches. Here the CDR3 reads CASSWRQGPNEQFF. In DNA form, the CDR3 reads TGCGCCAGCAGCTGGCGACAGGGGCCGAATGAGCAGTTCTTC. Using reference TRBV5-1 and TRBJ2-1 for the parts outside the CDR3, the full variable domain is KAGVTQTPRYLIKTRGQQVTLSCSPISGHRSVSWYQQTPGQGLQFLFEYFSETQRNKGNFPGRFSGRQFSNSRSEMNVSTLELGDSALYLCASSWRQGPNEQFFGPGTRLTVL.

This clonotype was recorded many times. The chain has TRBV12-3 or TRBV12-4 and TRBJ2-4; D uncertain. The V end was cut by 3 bases, the J end by 0 bases, with 9 bases between. The CDR3 totals 15 residues. The CDR3 region is CASSFGYLAKNIQYF. The CDR3 DNA reads TGTGCCAGCAGTTTTGGTTACTTAGCCAAAAACATTCAGTACTTC.

A word on this clonotype: A much larger clone lies one base from this, so it may be a read error. The gene calls are TRBV3-1 and TRBJ2-5; 8 bases are a match to TRBD1. Germline V CDR1 and CDR2: LGHDT, YNNKEL (reference sequence). This CDR3 is built from 14 residues. The CDR3 region is CVSSPPDRAETQYF. CDR3 bases: TGTGTCAGCAGCCCTCCGGACAGGGCAGAGACCCAGTACTTC.

The chain joins TRBV5-1 to TRBJ1-1, with 7 bases aligning to TRBD1. The CDR3 runs to 15 residues. The ends lost 3 bases at V and 1 base at J; junction bases unmatched: 6. The germline V gene has CDR1 SGHRS and CDR2 YFSETQ. Here the CDR3 DNA reads TGCGCCAGCAGCTCTGACCCAGGGGGGAACACTGAAGCTTTCTTT. It is translated as CASSSDPGGNTEAFF.